Presented here are 8 T cell receptor beta chains from one specimen sequenced in a study of beta chain features in type 1 diabetes. The entirety of the isolated RNA underwent reverse transcription, so expressed TCRB transcripts were sequenced. The protocol was immunoSEQ multiplex PCR, while the TCRdb copy is restricted to in-frame clones and leaves out a portion. The sample holds about 320,000 clones, about 15% seen once. The sequencing sample was made of central memory CD4+ T cells from blood. The source is a man aged 30 to 39 in good health.

This clone appeared many times. V and J are TRBV7-9 and TRBJ2-7, with D possibly TRBD1 on 6 matching bases. The CDR3 contains 12 residues. V lost 5 bases, J lost 6 bases, and 11 bases lay in between. Germline V gene data show CDR1 as SEHNR and CDR2 as FQNEAQ (reference sequence). CDR3 loop: CASSPTGIEQYV. As DNA, the CDR3 is TGTGCCAGCAGCCCCACAGGGATCGAGCAGTACGTC.

The CDR3 DNA sequence: TGTGCCAGCAGCTTAAGCTCTCGCTACAATGAGCAGTTCTTC. Its translation is CASSLSSRYNEQFF. The chain uses TRBV11-2 and TRBJ2-1; D is uncertain. Between the trimmed V and J ends, which lost 2 bases and 3 bases, there was a span of 8 bases. This CDR3 is 14 amino acids long. Germline V lookup: CDR1 SGHAT, CDR2 FQNNGV.

This clone came up many times. The chain recombines TRBV11-2 with TRBJ1-2; D gene uncertain. Trimming left V 3 bases short and J 8 bases short, with 13 bases between. Germline loops: CDR1 SGHAT, CDR2 FQNNGV. The CDR3 is made up of 13 amino acids. The CDR3 coding sequence is TGTGCCAGCAGCTTCGGGAGAGGAGGCGGCTACACCTTC. Translated, it gives CASSFGRGGGYTF.

This clone was found a few times. The DNA of the CDR3 is TGTGCCAGCAGTGTTTCCGGGACAGTTGGTTTCAATGAGCAGTTCTTC. It specifies CASSVSGTVGFNEQFF. The chain uses TRBV6-1 and TRBJ2-1; TRBD1 matches at 7 bases. The CDR3 loop spans 16 amino acids. The V gene end was trimmed by 4 bases and the J gene end by 6 bases; junction bases not matched to a gene: 12. The V gene's germline CDR1 is MNHNS and CDR2 SASEGT.

J is TRBJ2-4 and V is TRBV4-3; 11 nucleotides align to TRBD2. The germline CDR1 and CDR2 sequences are LGHNA and YSLEER. Trimming removed 0 bases from V and 0 bases from J; junction bases left unmatched: 10. This CDR3 spans 20 amino acids. The CDR3: CASSQEVGLAGGGAKNIQYF. The CDR3 DNA reads as TGCGCCAGCAGCCAAGAAGTAGGCCTAGCGGGAGGAGGAGCCAAAAACATTCAGTACTTC.

V usage is TRBV2 and J usage is TRBJ2-1; 16 bases agree with TRBD2. After removal of 7 bases from V and 6 bases from J, the junction contained 12 bases not matched to a gene. The CDR3 is 18 residues long. Germline CDR1 and CDR2: SNHLY and FYNNEI. CDR3 sequence (DNA): TGTGCCAGCATACCGGGACTAGCGGGAGGGAGGAACTTCAATGAGCAGTTCTTC. It translates to CASIPGLAGGRNFNEQFF.

A few counts support this clone. V gene TRBV2 combines with J gene TRBJ2-3; D ambiguous. The CDR3 is made up of 14 amino acids. Germline lookup yields CDR1 SNHLY and CDR2 FYNNEI. The V end was cut by 2 bases, the J end by 1 base, with 7 bases between. The CDR3, as DNA: TGTGCCAGCAGTGAACCCCCGGGCACAGATACGCAGTATTTT. Its protein is CASSEPPGTDTQYF.

This chain connects TRBV6-1 to TRBJ1-4; 8 positions match TRBD1. The CDR3 has 14 amino acids. CDR1 and CDR2 from the germline V gene are MNHNS and SASEGT. The ends lost 6 bases at V and 5 bases at J; junction bases unmatched: 5. The CDR3, as DNA: TGTGCCAGCAGGTCCGGGACAGGAAATGAAAAACTGTTTTTT. Translating gives CASRSGTGNEKLFF.